This TCR beta chain comes out of a study of patients and donors after allogeneic stem cell transplantation. This clonotype has a count of ten or more. V gave up 4 bases and J gave up 0 bases, with 22 bases separating them. Germline CDR1 SGHVS, CDR2 FNYEAQ. This CDR3 has 19 amino acids. TCRdb reprocessed the RT-PCR reads via MiXCR and lists one record per CDR3 protein. The repertoire consists of 200,000 to 250,000 distinct CDR3 sequences, with 14% occurring once and the leading ten covering more than 9%. This clonotype was sampled from a human donor who was either an allogeneic HSCT recipient or a stem cell or donor lymphocyte infusion donor (not recorded which). It is not recorded whose cells these are; they may come from a transplant donor. The V gene is TRBV7-6, the J gene TRBJ2-1, with D maybe TRBD2 (7 bases). Source material: blood, either unsorted or a sorted T cell fraction (not recorded which). CDR3 protein: CASSSNKGGKTGSYNEQFF. DNA of the CDR3: TGTGCCAGCAGCTCGAACAAGGGGGGGAAAACCGGCTCCTACAATGAGCAGTTCTTC.